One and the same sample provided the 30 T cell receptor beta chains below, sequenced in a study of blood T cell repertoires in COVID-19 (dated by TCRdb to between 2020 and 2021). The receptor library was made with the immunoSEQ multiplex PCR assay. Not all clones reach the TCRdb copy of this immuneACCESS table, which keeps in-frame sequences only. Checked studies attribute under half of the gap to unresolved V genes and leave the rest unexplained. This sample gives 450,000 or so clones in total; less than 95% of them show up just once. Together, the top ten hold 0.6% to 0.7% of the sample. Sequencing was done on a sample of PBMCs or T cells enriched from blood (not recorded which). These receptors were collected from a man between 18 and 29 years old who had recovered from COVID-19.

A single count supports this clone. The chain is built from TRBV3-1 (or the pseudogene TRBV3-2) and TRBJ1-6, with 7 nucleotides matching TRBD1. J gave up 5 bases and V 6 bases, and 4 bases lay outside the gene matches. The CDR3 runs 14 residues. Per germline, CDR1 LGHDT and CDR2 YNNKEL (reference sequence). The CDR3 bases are TGTGCCAGCAGAGGGACAGATAATAATTCACCCCTCCACTTT. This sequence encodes CASRGTDNNSPLHF.

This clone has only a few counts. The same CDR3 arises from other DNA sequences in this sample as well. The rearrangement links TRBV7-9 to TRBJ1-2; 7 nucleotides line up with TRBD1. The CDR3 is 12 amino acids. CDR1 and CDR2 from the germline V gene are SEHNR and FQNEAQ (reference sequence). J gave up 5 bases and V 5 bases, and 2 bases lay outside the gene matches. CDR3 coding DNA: TGTGCCAGCAGCCCGACAGGGTATGGCTACACCTTC. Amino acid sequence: CASSPTGYGYTF.

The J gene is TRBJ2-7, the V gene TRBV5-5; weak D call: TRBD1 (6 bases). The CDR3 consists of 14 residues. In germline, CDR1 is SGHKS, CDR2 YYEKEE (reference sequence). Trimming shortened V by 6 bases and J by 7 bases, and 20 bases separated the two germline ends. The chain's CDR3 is CASTNMGAALEQYF. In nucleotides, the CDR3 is TGTGCCAGCACGAATATGGGGGCTGCTCTGGAGCAGTACTTC.

The CDR3 DNA reads TGTGCCAGCGGGGAGAGGTTGATCACCGGGGAGCTGTTTTTT. It is translated as CASGERLITGELFF. The rearrangement joins TRBV7-9 to TRBJ2-2; maybe TRBD2 (5 bases). There are 14 residues in the CDR3. CDR1 is SEHNR and CDR2 is FQNEAQ in the germline V gene (reference sequence). The V and J ends lost 8 bases and 4 bases respectively, with 14 bases between them.

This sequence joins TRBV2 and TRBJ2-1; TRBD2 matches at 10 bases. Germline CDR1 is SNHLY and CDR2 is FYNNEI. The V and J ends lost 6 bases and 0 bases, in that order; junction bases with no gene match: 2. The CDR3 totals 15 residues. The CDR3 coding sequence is TGTGCCAGCAGCGCTAGCGGGAGCTCCTACAATGAGCAGTTCTTC. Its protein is CASSASGSSYNEQFF.

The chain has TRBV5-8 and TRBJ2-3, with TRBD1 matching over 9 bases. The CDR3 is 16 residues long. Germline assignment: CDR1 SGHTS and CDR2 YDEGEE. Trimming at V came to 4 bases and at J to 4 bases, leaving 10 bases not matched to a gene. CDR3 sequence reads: CASSPGQGGYADTQYF. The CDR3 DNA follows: TGTGCCAGCAGCCCGGGACAGGGAGGGTATGCAGATACGCAGTATTTT.

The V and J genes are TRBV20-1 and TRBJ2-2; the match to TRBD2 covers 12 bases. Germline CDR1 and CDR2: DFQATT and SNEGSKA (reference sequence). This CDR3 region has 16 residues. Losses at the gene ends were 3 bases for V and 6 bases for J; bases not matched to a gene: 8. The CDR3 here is CSASPTGLAGAGELFF. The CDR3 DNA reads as TGCAGTGCTAGTCCCACGGGACTAGCGGGCGCCGGGGAGCTGTTTTTT.

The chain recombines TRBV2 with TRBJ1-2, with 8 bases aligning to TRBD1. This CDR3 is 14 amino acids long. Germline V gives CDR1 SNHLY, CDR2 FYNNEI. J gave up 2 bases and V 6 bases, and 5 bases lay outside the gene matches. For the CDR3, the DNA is TGTGCCAGCAGCGCAGGACAGGGCAACTATGGCTACACCTTC. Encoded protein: CASSAGQGNYGYTF.

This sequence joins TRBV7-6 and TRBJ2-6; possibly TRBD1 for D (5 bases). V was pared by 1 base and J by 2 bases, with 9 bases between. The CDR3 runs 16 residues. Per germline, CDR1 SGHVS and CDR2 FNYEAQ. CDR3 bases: TGTGCCAGCAGCTTAGGAAGGGGCCCTGGGGCCAACGTCCTGACTTTC. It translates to CASSLGRGPGANVLTF. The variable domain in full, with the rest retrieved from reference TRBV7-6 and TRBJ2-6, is GAGVSQSPRYKVTKRGQDVALRCDPISGHVSLYWYRQALGQGPEFLTYFNYEAQQDKSGLPNDRFSAERPEGSISTLTIQRTEQRDSAMYRCASSLGRGPGANVLTFGAGSRLTVL.

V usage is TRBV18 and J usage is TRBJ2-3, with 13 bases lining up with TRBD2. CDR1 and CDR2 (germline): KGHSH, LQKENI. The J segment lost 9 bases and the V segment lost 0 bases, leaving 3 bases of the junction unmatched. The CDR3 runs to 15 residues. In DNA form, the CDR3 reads TGTGCCAGCTCACCACCGGGACTAGCGGGGTACACGCAGTATTTT. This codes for CASSPPGLAGYTQYF.

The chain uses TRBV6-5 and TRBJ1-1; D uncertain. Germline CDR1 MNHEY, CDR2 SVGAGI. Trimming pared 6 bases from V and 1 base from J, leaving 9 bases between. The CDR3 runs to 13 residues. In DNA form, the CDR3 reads TGTGCCAGCAGGGGAGGGAGGAACACTGAAGCTTTCTTT. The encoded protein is CASRGGRNTEAFF.

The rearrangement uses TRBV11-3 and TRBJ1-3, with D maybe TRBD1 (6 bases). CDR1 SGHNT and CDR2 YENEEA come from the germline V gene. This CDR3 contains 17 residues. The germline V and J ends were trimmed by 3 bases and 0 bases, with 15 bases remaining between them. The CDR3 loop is CASSLVQGNLSGNTIYF. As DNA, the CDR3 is TGTGCCAGCAGCTTGGTACAGGGTAACCTCTCTGGAAACACCATATATTTT. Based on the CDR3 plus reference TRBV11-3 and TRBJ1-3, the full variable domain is EAGVVQSPRYKIIEKKQPVAFWCNPISGHNTLYWYLQNLGQGPELLIRYENEEAVDDSQLPKDRFSAERLKGVDSTLKIQPAELGDSAVYLCASSLVQGNLSGNTIYFGEGSWLTVV.

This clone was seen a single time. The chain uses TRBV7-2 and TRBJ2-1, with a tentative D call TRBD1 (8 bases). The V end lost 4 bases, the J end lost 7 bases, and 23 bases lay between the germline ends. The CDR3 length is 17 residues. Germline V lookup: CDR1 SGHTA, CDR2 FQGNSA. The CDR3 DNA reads TGTGCCAGCAGCTCAGGGGCAAGGACAGGGAGGGTGAATGAGCAGTTCTTC. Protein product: CASSSGARTGRVNEQFF.

In DNA form, the CDR3 reads TGTGCCAGCAGCTTGGTGGGCTTCACAGATACGCAGTATTTT. Its translation is CASSLVGFTDTQYF. The J gene is TRBJ2-3, the V gene TRBV5-6; D call uncertain. Germline V gene sequence: CDR1 SGHDT, CDR2 YYEEEE. The CDR3 length is 14 residues. V was trimmed by 0 bases and J by 2 bases, leaving 7 bases between them.

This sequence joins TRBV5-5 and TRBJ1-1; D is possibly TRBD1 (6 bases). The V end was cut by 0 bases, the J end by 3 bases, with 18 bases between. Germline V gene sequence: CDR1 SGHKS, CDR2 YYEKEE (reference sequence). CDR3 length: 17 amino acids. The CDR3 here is CASSLAILGAGDTEAFF. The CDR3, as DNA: TGTGCCAGCAGCTTGGCAATACTGGGGGCCGGGGACACTGAAGCTTTCTTT. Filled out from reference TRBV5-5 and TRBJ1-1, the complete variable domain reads DAGVTQSPTHLIKTRGQQVTLRCSPISGHKSVSWYQQVLGQGPQFIFQYYEKEERGRGNFPDRFSARQFPNYSSELNVNALLLGDSALYLCASSLAILGAGDTEAFFGQGTRLTVV.

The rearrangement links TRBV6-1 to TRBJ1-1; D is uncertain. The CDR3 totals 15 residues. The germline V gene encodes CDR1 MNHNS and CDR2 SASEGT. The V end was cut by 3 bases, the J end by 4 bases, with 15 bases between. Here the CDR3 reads CASSEARPVGTEAFF. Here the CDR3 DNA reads TGTGCCAGCAGTGAGGCCAGGCCGGTCGGCACTGAAGCTTTCTTT.

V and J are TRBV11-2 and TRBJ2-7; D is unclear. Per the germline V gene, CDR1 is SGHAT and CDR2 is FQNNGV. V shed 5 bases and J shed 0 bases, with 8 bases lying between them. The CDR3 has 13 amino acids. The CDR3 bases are TGTGCCAGCAGCGGGCGAAGCTCCTACGAGCAGTACTTC. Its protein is CASSGRSSYEQYF. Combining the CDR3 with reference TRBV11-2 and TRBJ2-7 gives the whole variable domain EAGVAQSPRYKIIEKRQSVAFWCNPISGHATLYWYQQILGQGPKLLIQFQNNGVVDDSQLPKDRFSAERLKGVDSTLKIQPAKLEDSAVYLCASSGRSSYEQYFGPGTRLTVT.

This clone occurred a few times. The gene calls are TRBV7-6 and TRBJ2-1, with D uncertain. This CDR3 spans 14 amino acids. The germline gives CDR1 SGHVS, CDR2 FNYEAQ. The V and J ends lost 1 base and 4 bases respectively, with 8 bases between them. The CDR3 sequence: CASSLDPQYNEQFF. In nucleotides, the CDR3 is TGTGCCAGCAGCTTAGACCCTCAGTACAATGAGCAGTTCTTC.

This CDR3 is CASSVGKSGNTIYF. DNA of the CDR3: TGCGCCAGCAGCGTCGGGAAATCTGGAAACACCATATATTTT. V is TRBV10-1 and J is TRBJ1-3, with D unresolved. Germline V gives CDR1 WNHNN, CDR2 SYGVQD (reference sequence). The CDR3 sequence is 14 residues long. V was clipped by 6 bases and J by 1 base, with 10 bases between them.

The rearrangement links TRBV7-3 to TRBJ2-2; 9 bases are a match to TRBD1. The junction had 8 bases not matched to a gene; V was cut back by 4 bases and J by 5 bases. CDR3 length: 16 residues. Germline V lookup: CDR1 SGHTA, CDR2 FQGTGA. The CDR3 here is CASSSPRTGETGELFF. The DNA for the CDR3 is TGTGCCAGCAGCTCGCCAAGGACAGGGGAAACCGGGGAGCTGTTTTTT.

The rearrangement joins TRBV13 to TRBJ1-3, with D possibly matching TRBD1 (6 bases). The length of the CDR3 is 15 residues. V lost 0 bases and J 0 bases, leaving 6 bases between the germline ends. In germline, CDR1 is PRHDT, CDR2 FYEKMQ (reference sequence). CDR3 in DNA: TGTGCCAGCAGCTTAGGGGGGGCCTCTGGAAACACCATATATTTT. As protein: CASSLGGASGNTIYF.

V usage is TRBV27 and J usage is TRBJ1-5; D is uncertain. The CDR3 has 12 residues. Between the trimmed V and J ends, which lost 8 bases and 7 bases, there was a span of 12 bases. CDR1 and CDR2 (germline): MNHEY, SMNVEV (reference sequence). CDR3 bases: TGTGCCAGCGTGCGGCGAGAACAGCCCCAGCATTTT. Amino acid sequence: CASVRREQPQHF.

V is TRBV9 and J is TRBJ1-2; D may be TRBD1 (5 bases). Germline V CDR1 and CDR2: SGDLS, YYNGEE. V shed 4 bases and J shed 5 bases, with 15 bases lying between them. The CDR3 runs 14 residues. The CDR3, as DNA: TGTGCCAGCAGCCCCTCCGGGGGGGGGTATGGCTACACCTTC. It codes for CASSPSGGGYGYTF.

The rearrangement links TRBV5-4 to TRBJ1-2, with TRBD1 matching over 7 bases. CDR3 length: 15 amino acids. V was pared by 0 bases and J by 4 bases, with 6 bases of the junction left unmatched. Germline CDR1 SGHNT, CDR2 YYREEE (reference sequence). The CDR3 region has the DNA TGTGCCAGCAGCTTGGACAGGGGCCCCTTCTATGGCTACACCTTC. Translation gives CASSLDRGPFYGYTF.

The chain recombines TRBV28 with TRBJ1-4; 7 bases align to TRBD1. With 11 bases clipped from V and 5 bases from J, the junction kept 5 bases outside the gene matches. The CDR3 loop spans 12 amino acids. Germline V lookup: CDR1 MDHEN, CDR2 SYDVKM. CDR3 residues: CAHMTGNEKLFF. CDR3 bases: TGTGCCCACATGACAGGGAATGAAAAACTGTTTTTT.

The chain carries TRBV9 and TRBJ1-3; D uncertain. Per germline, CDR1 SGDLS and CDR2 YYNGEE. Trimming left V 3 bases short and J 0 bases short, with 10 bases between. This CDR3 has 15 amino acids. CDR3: CASSEDTASGNTIYF. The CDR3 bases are TGTGCCAGCAGCGAAGACACGGCCTCTGGAAACACCATATATTTT. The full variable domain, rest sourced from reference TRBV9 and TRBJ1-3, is DSGVTQTPKHLITATGQRVTLRCSPRSGDLSVYWYQQSLDQGLQFLIQYYNGEERAKGNILERFSAQQFPDLHSELNLSSLELGDSALYFCASSEDTASGNTIYFGEGSWLTVV.

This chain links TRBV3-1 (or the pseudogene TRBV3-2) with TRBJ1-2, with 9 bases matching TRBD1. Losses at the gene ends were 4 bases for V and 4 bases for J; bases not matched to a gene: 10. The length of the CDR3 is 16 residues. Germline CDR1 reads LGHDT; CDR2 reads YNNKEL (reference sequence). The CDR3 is CASSPYPGTGSYGYTF. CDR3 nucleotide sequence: TGTGCCAGCAGCCCCTACCCCGGGACAGGGAGCTATGGCTACACCTTC.

CDR3 residues: CAIAASSYEQYF. In DNA, the CDR3 is TGTGCCATCGCCGCCAGCTCCTACGAGCAGTACTTC. The chain links TRBV10-3 to TRBJ2-7; D ambiguous. Germline V CDR1 and CDR2: ENHRY, SYGVKD. This CDR3 spans 12 amino acids. V lost 8 bases and J lost 0, with 8 bases in between.

The DNA for the CDR3 is TGTGCCACCAGCAGTCACGCAAGCGGGAGGGACAATGAGCAGTTCTTC. Translation: CATSSHASGRDNEQFF. The chain links TRBV15 to TRBJ2-1, with 10 bases that match TRBD2. This CDR3 is built from 16 residues. Per germline, CDR1 LNHNV and CDR2 YYDKDF (reference sequence). The ends lost 3 bases at V and 5 bases at J; junction bases unmatched: 7.

As DNA, the CDR3 is TGTGCCAGCAGCTGGGGACAGGGGGCAACCTATGGCTACACCTTC. This translates into CASSWGQGATYGYTF. The chain carries TRBV5-5 and TRBJ1-2, with 12 bases lining up with TRBD1. Germline V gene data show CDR1 as SGHKS and CDR2 as YYEKEE (reference sequence). CDR3 size: 15 residues. Trimming cost V 3 bases and J 4 bases; bases outside gene matches: 4.